The clone carrying this T cell receptor (beta chain) came up a few times. One entry per CDR3 protein results from TCRdb running MiXCR on the 5' RACE reads. The sample lists fewer than 250,000 distinct CDR3 sequences, 15% occurring once. V was cut by 2 bases and J by 5 bases, with 9 bases left in between. The CDR3 runs 13 residues. The germline CDR1 and CDR2 sequences are LGHDT and YNNKEL (reference sequence). The data belong to a study of T-cell memory formation after mild COVID-19. Background on the study: TCR clusters largely stayed donor specific.

The genes are TRBV3-1 and TRBJ1-2; no definite D call. The sequenced material came from PBMCs or a T cell subset sorted from them (not recorded which). This TCR was recovered from an adult woman who had mild COVID-19 (a few samples of this study predate the infection). Cell type and time point are not known. The CDR3 here is CASSQQWEYGYTF. The CDR3 bases are TGTGCCAGCAGCCAACAGTGGGAGTATGGCTACACCTTC.